The entry below describes one TCR beta chain. The target antigen is unknown. These data are taken from a study of shared clonotypes between healthy human individuals. For the study at large: CD4 naive and CD4 memory each took three plates per donor, while CD8 naive took two and CD8 memory one. Study-level results: The four-donor shared clonotypes exceeded non-shared clonotypes in generation probability, with non-shared ones scoring lower. Naive CD4 clonotype sharing across a handful of donors was about 5.3%.

The CDR3 length is 14 residues. Germline V CDR1 and CDR2: MDHEN, SYDVKM. Germline trimming cut 3 bases from V and 7 bases from J; bases unmatched to any gene: 4. Memory CD4+ cells were the fraction left after CD45RA+ naive selection. Only in-frame clones appear in the TCRdb table, and some are missing; sequencing was by immunoSEQ multiplex PCR. The sample carries fewer than 3 million clones, roughly 90% recorded once. The chain couples TRBV28 to TRBJ2-7, with 12 positions matching TRBD2. The sequence was collected from a young man in good health. Some clones in this sample may be carry-over from other donors' samples. What was sequenced was naive CD4+ T cells from PBMCs. Described subset: CD45RA+ positively selected. The CDR3 region is CASSLLAGGLEQYF. Here the CDR3 DNA reads TGTGCCAGCAGTTTGCTAGCGGGAGGGTTGGAGCAGTACTTC. The whole variable domain, filled in from reference TRBV28 and TRBJ2-7, reads DVKVTQSSRYLVKRTGEKVFLECVQDMDHENMFWYRQDPGLGLRLIYFSYDVKMKEKGDIPEGYSVSREKKERFSLILESASTNQTSMYLCASSLLAGGLEQYFGPGTRLTVT.